This record looks at one T cell receptor beta chain sequence and its context. Its target is unknown. The PCR ran on 60 Vbeta and 13 Jbeta primers. Sequencing used immunoSEQ multiplex PCR; TCRdb keeps in-frame clones, though not all of them. The sample includes tens of thousands of clones, approximately 83% of them seen just once. These data originate in a study of cytomegalovirus exposure and HLA in healthy donors. Background on the study: Earlier findings included some 100 million unique TCR beta sequences obtained from approximately 170 million T cells. Study-wide results and limits: Confirmation was obtained in vitro that a few CMV-associated chains are specific for CMV antigens. Likely technical artifact: a cluster of highly shared sequence variants.

The TCR sequence derives from a man aged 40-49 years in good health and CMV-seronegative. Source material: PBMCs.

The CDR3 coding sequence is TGTGCCAGCAGCTTAGGTACGGGACAGGGCTACGAGCAGTACTTC. It yields the protein CASSLGTGQGYEQYF. The chain has TRBV7-2 and TRBJ2-7; the match to TRBD1 covers 9 bases. Germline V CDR1 and CDR2: SGHTA, FQGNSA. The CDR3 covers 15 residues. The V segment lost 1 base and the J segment 3 bases; nucleotides outside the gene matches: 4.